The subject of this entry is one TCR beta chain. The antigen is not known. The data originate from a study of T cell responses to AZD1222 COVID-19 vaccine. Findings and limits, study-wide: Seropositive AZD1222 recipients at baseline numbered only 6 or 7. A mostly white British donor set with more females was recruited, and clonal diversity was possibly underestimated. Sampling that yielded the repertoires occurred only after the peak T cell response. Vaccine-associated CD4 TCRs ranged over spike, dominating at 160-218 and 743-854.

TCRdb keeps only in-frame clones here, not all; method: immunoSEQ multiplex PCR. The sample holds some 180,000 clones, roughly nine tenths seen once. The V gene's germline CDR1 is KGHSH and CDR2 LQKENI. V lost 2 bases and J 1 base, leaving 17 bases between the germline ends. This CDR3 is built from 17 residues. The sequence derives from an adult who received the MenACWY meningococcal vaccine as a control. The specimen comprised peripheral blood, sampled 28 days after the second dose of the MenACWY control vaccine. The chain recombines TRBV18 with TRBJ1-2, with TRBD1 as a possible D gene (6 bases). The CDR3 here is CASSPRKGDTYNYGYTF. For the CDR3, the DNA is TGTGCCAGCTCACCAAGGAAGGGGGACACTTATAACTATGGCTACACCTTC. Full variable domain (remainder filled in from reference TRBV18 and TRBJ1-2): NAGVMQNPRHLVRRRGQEARLRCSPMKGHSHVYWYRQLPEEGLKFMVYLQKENIIDESGMPKERFSAEFPKEGPSILRIQQVVRGDSAAYFCASSPRKGDTYNYGYTFGSGTRLTVV.